This T cell receptor (beta chain) originates from a study of blood T cell repertoires in COVID-19. Study-wide context: Sites in the United States, Italy and Spain provided acute and convalescent COVID-19 samples.

Trimming pared 3 bases from V and 4 bases from J, leaving 10 bases between. The CDR3 has 14 residues. Germline loops: CDR1 KGHSH, CDR2 LQKENI. Only in-frame clones appear in the TCRdb table, and some are missing; sequencing was by immunoSEQ multiplex PCR. The sample consists of 250,000 to 300,000 clones, approximately 85% of them appearing once. The TCR originated in a woman aged 70-85 years with acute or convalescent COVID-19. The sample was peripheral blood. The chain is built from TRBV18 and TRBJ1-5; the D gene is possibly TRBD1 (5 bases). The CDR3 DNA sequence: TGTGCCAGCTCACCCGCAGGGATAAATCAGCCCCAGCATTTT. Its protein is CASSPAGINQPQHF.